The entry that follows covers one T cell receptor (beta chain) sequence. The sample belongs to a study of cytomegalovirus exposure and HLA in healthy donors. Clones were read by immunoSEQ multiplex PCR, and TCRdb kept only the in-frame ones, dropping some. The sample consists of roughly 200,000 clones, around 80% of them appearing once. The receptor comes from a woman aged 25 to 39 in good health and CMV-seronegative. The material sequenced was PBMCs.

The CDR3 DNA reads TGCAGCGTAGCAGGGATGGATACGCAGTATTTT. This gives the protein CSVAGMDTQYF. The V gene is TRBV29-1, the J gene TRBJ2-3; D might be TRBD1 (5 bases). Trimming cost V 6 bases and J 6 bases, with 10 bases left between them. CDR1 and CDR2 from the germline V gene are SQVTM and ANQGSEA. The CDR3 runs 11 residues.